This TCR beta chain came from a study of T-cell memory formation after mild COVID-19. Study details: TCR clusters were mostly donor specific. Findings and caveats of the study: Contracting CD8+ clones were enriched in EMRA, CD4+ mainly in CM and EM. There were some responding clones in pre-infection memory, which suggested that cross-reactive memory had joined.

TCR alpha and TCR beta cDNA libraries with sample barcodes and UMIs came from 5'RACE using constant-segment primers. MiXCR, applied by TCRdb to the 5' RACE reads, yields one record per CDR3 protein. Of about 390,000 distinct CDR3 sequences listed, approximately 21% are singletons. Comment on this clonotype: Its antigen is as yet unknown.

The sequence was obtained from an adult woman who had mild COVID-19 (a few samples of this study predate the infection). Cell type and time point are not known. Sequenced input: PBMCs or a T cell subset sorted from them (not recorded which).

CDR3 amino acids: CATRLGNEQFF. DNA for the CDR3: TGTGCCACCCGTCTCGGCAATGAGCAGTTCTTC. The rearrangement uses TRBV19 and TRBJ2-1; D ambiguous. This CDR3 has 11 amino acids. V dropped 10 bases and J dropped 6 bases, with 10 bases sitting between them. In germline, CDR1 is LNHDA, CDR2 SQIVND (reference sequence).